This T cell receptor (beta chain) was identified during a study of blood T cells in healthy people across ages (dated by TCRdb to 2014 to 2015). The study in broad terms: Template switching captured roughly one uniquely barcoded TCR beta cDNA molecule per two T cells in model experiments. Using deep sequencing normalized with unique cDNA molecular identifiers, the study measured how TCR beta repertoire diversity changes with age. The donors were divided into four age groups: young (average around 16 years), middle-aged (around 41), aged (about 62) and long-lived (around 87). Using the same blood draw, the study looked at two additional independent replicas of 1 million unique cDNA reads for two donors, one aged 18 to 29 and the other aged 80 or older.

The CDR3 contains 15 residues, cysteine and phenylalanine counted. The only DNA kept is the CDR3, 45 bases in frame from the first base. The germline V gene gives CDR1 as MDHEN and CDR2 as SYDVKM. Points the paper makes about the study in general: Donor CMV infection status was unknown, potentially confounding age-related changes in expanded clonotypes. Estimates of total diversity from one million sequenced T cells were regarded as lower bounds and underestimates. Observed TCR beta diversity correlated strongly with the percentage of naive T cells measured by flow cytometry. The long-lived group showed more naive CD4+ T cells, fewer expanded clones and increased TCR diversity than the aged group, suggesting age selection. As age increased, observed TCR beta diversity per million T cells dropped in a roughly linear way, and a significant reduction was already evident by age 40. Because profiling used bulk unsorted PBMCs, naive and antigen-experienced compartments could not be compared conclusively.

Donors were 39 systemically healthy Caucasian individuals from Russia aged roughly 6 to 100 years. Ten milliliters of peripheral blood were drawn from each donor into EDTA-treated Vacutainer tubes. Ficoll-Paque density-gradient centrifugation was used to isolate PBMCs, with at least 7 million per sample. Total RNA was extracted from PBMCs with Trizol reagent, with at least 6 micrograms obtained per sample. Naive CD45RAhigh/CD27high T cell percentages were measured by flow cytometry on a PBMC aliquot from every donor. Receptor amplification or capture employed 5' RACE. Sequencing instrument: Illumina HiSeq 2500. A second PCR of about 6 to 11 cycles was run with a J-beta primer mix and a sample-barcoded 5' primer. A unique molecular identifier was introduced onto each TCR beta cDNA molecule by a template-switch 5' adaptor carrying 12 random nucleotides. Each sample yielded at least 2.5 million CDR3-containing paired-end reads. The Mint cDNA synthesis kit, primed by a TRBC-specific oligonucleotide, was used to synthesize first-strand cDNA from all RNA. All cDNA was treated with uracil-DNA glycosylase and then went through a first 18-cycle PCR with the universal primers M1SS and BC2_uni_R. Per the original workflow: For normalization, 1 million high-quality reads were randomly selected from each sample, with every read carrying a distinct molecular identifier. Reads with shared molecular identifiers were discarded instead of being binned into consensus sequences. MiTCR, with a Q25 quality threshold and the strictest error-elimination algorithm, was used for CDR3 identification, clonotype clustering and error correction. Lower-bound total TCR beta diversity was estimated with a nonparametric unseen species model using Euler transformation. The raw public reads went through TCRdb reprocessing: fastp at Q25, MiXCR clone calling, in-frame beta chains kept. Rows merge per CDR3 protein into single entries with the most common DNA and genes. TCRdb's processing, not the study's, gives the V and J calls here. Within this sample are about 840,000 distinct CDR3 sequences, with roughly 29% of them counted one time only. In total, the top ten clones hold 10% of the sample.

Comment on this clonotype: Its antigen is not yet known. One end of the junction varies from germline; a read error may be responsible.

The sample was also linked to a second study, of T cells of mothers and their children. Per the second study: Donors were nine systemically healthy Caucasian individuals: three mothers and their six children. cDNA synthesis consumed the entire amount of extracted RNA, loaded at approximately 1.6 ug RNA in each 15 ul reaction. In the second PCR, sample barcodes and 2-4 random nucleotides were introduced via the M1S primer. Over 8.5 million TCR beta CDR3 reads were obtained for each mother, and 2.5 million to 3.5 million reads were obtained for each child. Thymic selection shapes the output of TCR recombination in a similar way in related and unrelated pairs, and inherited differences have a minor effect. Normalized repertoire overlap was always slightly but never significantly higher in related than unrelated mother-child pairs. Persistent microchimeric T cell clones were not detected, at a sensitivity of 95 to 100 clones per million clonotypes. Deep NGS was used in the study to compare the TCR beta repertoires of mothers and children and to look for features that separate related mother-child pairs from unrelated individuals. The mean age was about 40 +/- 4 years for the mothers and around 10 +/- 4 years for the children. After adapter ligation with NEBNext reagents, the libraries were sequenced on Illumina HiSeq 2000 with 100+100 nt paired-end reads. To prevent cross-contamination, the mother and child libraries were prepared one month apart and sequenced in separate runs. For each donor, somewhere between 500,000 and 2,000,000 distinct TCR beta clonotypes were identified. Naive TCR beta clonotypes were estimated from low-frequency clonotypes matched to each donor's FACS-determined naive share, without sorting.

The chain employs TRBV28 and TRBJ1-2; 6 matching bases give a weak D call of TRBD1. The receptor was derived from a woman aged 40-49 years in good health. What was sequenced was blood. The DNA sequence is as follows: TGTGCCAGCACCCCGGGACAACTTCGCAACTATGGCCACACCTTC. Its product reads: CASTPGQLRNYGHTF.